This TCR beta chain was sequenced for a study of vaccination and CD4 T cells after COVID-19. Findings of the study overall: The authors studied relatively few convalescent patients and analyzed no early post-infection timepoints.

Germline CDR1 and CDR2: DFQATT and SNEGSKA (reference sequence). The CDR3 runs 12 residues. The V and J ends lost 7 bases and 3 bases respectively, with 12 bases between them. Treatment meaning: roughly 11-day PBMC culture with coronavirus spike peptide pools or control peptides (ViraFEST assay). In the ViraFEST assay, peptide-pool expansion preceded TCR sequencing of expanded clonotypes. Sequenced with the Oncomine TCR Beta short-read assay was DNA taken from cultured CD4+ T cells. One entry per CDR3 protein, called by TCRdb with MiXCR from the PCR reads. The top ten hold around 3.8% of the sample, which has about 20,000 distinct CDR3 sequences, around 63% seen once. In this sample, this clonotype turned up a few times. Antigen unknown.

The chain couples TRBV20-1 to TRBJ1-1; no reliable D call. The sequence was obtained from a human donor who had recovered from COVID-19. Sequencing was carried out using CD4+ T cells from blood, cultured in vitro. The CDR3 loop is CSVDLRDTEAFF. In DNA form, the CDR3 reads TGCAGTGTGGACCTCCGGGACACTGAAGCTTTCTTT.